The 4 T cell receptor beta chains presented below share a single source sample, sequenced in a study of cytomegalovirus exposure and HLA in healthy donors. Researchers ran the PCR with 60 Vbeta and 13 Jbeta primers. Method: immunoSEQ multiplex PCR; TCRdb's copy keeps in-frame clones and lacks some. Among about 160,000 clones listed, over 70% were seen once. The sample comprised PBMCs. The receptors come from a woman between 40 and 55 years old in good health and CMV-seropositive.

In this sample, this clone turned up a few times. One junction end disagrees with the germline gene, perhaps due to a read error. V and J are TRBV5-4 and TRBJ1-2; D is uncertain. The CDR3 loop spans 12 amino acids. CDR1 SGHNT and CDR2 YYREEE come from the germline V gene (reference sequence). Here the CDR3 DNA reads TGTGCCAGCAGCTTGGAGGCTCGAACAGCTCGCTTC. Translated: CASSLEARTARF.

The rearrangement joins TRBV9 to TRBJ2-2; 10 nucleotides match TRBD2. CDR1 is SGDLS, CDR2 YYNGEE, per germline. V lost 2 bases, J lost 4 bases, and 11 bases stayed unmatched. The CDR3 loop spans 18 amino acids. The CDR3 bases are TGTGCCAGCAGCGTGGAGAGCGGTAGCGGGGGGATCACCGGGGAGCTGTTTTTT. Translating gives CASSVESGSGGITGELFF.

J is TRBJ1-1 and V is TRBV5-1; D is undetermined. In germline, CDR1 is SGHRS, CDR2 YFSETQ. The CDR3 sequence is 14 residues long. Trimming stripped 5 bases from V and 1 base from J, with 12 bases between. CDR3 in amino acids: CASRVEGRNTEAFF. The CDR3 coding sequence is TGCGCCAGCAGGGTCGAGGGTCGGAACACTGAAGCTTTCTTT.

Here the CDR3 reads CASSSTGLGQETQYF. CDR3 DNA: TGCGCCAGCAGCTCCACAGGGTTGGGACAAGAGACCCAGTACTTC. This sequence joins TRBV5-1 and TRBJ2-5; D may be TRBD1 (6 bases). The CDR3 covers 15 residues. The ends were cut back, 3 bases at V and 2 bases at J, with 14 bases in the middle. CDR1 SGHRS and CDR2 YFSETQ come from the germline V gene.